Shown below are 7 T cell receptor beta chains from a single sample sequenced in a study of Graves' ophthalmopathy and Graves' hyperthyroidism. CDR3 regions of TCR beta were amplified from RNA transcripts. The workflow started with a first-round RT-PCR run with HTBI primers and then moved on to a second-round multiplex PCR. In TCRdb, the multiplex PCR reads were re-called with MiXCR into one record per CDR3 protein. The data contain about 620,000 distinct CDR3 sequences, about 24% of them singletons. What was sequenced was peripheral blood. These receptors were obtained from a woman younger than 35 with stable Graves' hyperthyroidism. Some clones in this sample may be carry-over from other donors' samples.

CDR3 DNA: TGTGCCAGTCTCGGCAGGGGGGATCATCAGCCCCAGCATTTT. It encodes CASLGRGDHQPQHF. The chain employs TRBV19 and TRBJ1-5; 7 bases agree with TRBD1. The ends lost 8 bases at V and 5 bases at J; junction bases unmatched: 9. The germline V gene encodes CDR1 LNHDA and CDR2 SQIVND (reference sequence). The CDR3 spans 14 residues. Together with reference TRBV19 and TRBJ1-5, the CDR3 gives the full variable domain: DGGITQSPKYLFRKEGQNVTLSCEQNLNHDAMYWYRQDPGQGLRLIYYSQIVNDFQKGDIAEGYSVSREKKESFPLTVTSAQKNPTAFYLCASLGRGDHQPQHFGDGTRLSIL.

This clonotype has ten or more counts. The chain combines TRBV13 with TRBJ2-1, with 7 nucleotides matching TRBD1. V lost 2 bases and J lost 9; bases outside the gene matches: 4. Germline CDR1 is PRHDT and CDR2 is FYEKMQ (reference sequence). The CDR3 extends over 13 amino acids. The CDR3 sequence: CASSLRGHSEQFF. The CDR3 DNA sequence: TGTGCCAGCAGCTTAAGGGGGCACAGTGAGCAGTTCTTC.

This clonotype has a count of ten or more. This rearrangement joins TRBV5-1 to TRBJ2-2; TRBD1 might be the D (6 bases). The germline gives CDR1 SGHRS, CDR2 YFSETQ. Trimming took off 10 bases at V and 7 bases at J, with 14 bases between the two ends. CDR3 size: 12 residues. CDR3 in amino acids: CASPGAGGELFF. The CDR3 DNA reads TGCGCCTCCCCAGGGGCGGGCGGGGAGCTGTTTTTT.

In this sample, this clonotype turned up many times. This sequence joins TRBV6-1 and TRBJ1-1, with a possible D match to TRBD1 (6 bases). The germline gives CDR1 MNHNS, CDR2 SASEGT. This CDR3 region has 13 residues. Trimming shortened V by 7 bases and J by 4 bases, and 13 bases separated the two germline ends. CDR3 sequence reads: CASKSGGSTEAFF. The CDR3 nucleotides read TGTGCCAGCAAAAGCGGGGGCAGCACTGAAGCTTTCTTT.

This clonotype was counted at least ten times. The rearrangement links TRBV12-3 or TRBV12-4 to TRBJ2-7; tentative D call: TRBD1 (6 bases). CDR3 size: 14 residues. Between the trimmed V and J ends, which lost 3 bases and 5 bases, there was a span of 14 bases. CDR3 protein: CASSFGRGLDEQYF. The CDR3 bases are TGTGCCAGCAGTTTCGGCAGGGGTCTTGACGAGCAGTACTTC.

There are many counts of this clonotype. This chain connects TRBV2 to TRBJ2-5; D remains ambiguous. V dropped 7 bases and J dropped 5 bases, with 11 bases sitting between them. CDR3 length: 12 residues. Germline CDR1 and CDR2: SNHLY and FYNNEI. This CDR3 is CASTTDGETQYF. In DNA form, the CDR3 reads TGTGCCAGCACAACGGATGGGGAGACCCAGTACTTC.

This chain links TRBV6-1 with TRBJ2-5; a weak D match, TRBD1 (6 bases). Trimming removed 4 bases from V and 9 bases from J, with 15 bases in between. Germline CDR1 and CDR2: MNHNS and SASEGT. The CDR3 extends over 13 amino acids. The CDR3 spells CASSGTSEGAQYF. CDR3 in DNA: TGTGCCAGCAGTGGAACCTCTGAGGGGGCCCAGTACTTC.